This TCR beta chain comes out of a study of blood T cells in healthy people across ages. This clonotype has more than one count but fewer than ten. Its antigen is unidentified. Study results and limitations: In long-lived donors, naive CD4+ cell counts and diversity exceeded those of aged donors.

V was clipped by 6 bases and J by 12 bases, with 24 bases between them. Germline lookup yields CDR1 KGHSH and CDR2 LQKENI. The length of the CDR3 is 14 residues. With a J-beta primer mix and a sample-barcoded 5' primer, a second PCR ran about 7 to 11 cycles. A minimum of 2.5 million CDR3-containing paired-end reads was obtained for each sample. One entry per CDR3 protein, called by TCRdb with MiXCR from the 5' RACE reads. The repertoire holds around 870,000 distinct CDR3 sequences, with more than 25% as singletons. The clonotype originates from an elderly woman in good health. The chain uses TRBV18 and TRBJ2-7; no reliable D call. What was sequenced was blood. The CDR3 coding sequence is TGTGCCAGCTCCCAAAAGGGCTCCGGAGACCCAGGGTACTTC. This translates into CASSQKGSGDPGYF.